This T cell receptor (beta chain) was recorded in a study of PD-L1 blockade in urothelial cancer. Study background: In tumor samples, T cells numbered a median of about 1,400. Points from the study as a whole: Tumor-infiltrating T lymphocytes were more abundant in patients with durable benefit. Patients who had durable benefit saw their tumor-associated blood clones expand more at 3 weeks.

Of note for this clone: Antigen unknown.

Libraries were prepared by immunoSEQ multiplex PCR; TCRdb keeps only in-frame clonotypes and omits some of them. The sample has 1,500 to 2,000 clones, about 33% seen once. This CDR3 has 14 residues. The ends lost 2 bases at V and 3 bases at J; junction bases unmatched: 1. CDR1 and CDR2 from the germline V gene are GTSNPN and SVGIG (reference sequence). The source is a man in his 60s with urothelial cancer. The chain joins TRBV30 to TRBJ1-6, with 7 nucleotides matching TRBD1. The sample here was tumor tissue, taken before atezolizumab (anti-PD-L1) treatment. This CDR3 is CAWSRDSYNSPLHF. CDR3 nucleotide sequence: TGTGCCTGGAGTCGGGACAGCTATAATTCACCCCTCCACTTT.